The sequence of this T cell receptor (beta chain) was determined in a study of OX40 agonist ivuxolimab in advanced cancers. The germline V and J ends were trimmed by 0 bases and 0 bases, with 9 bases remaining between them. Germline V gene lookup returns CDR1 KGHSY and CDR2 FQNENV. The CDR3 totals 17 residues. The data were produced by immunoSEQ multiplex PCR, yet TCRdb's version contains in-frame clones alone and is incomplete. The data show around 50,000 clones, 87% seen once. Study outcomes and limitations: Partial responders at 0.1-3.0 mg/kg showed near-lowest clonal expansion. CD4+ T cells averaged fewer expanded clones than CD8+ T cells.

For this clone: Its antigen remains unknown.

The V call is TRBV16, the J call TRBJ1-6; D gene unclear. The TCR was taken from an adult with an advanced solid tumor such as melanoma, head and neck, liver or kidney cancer. The sample here was CD4+ or CD8+ T cells sorted from blood, taken in a trial of the OX40 agonist ivuxolimab. The CDR3 protein is CASSQSSSSSYNSPLHF. The CDR3 bases are TGTGCCAGCAGCCAATCGAGCTCGAGCTCCTATAATTCACCCCTCCACTTT.